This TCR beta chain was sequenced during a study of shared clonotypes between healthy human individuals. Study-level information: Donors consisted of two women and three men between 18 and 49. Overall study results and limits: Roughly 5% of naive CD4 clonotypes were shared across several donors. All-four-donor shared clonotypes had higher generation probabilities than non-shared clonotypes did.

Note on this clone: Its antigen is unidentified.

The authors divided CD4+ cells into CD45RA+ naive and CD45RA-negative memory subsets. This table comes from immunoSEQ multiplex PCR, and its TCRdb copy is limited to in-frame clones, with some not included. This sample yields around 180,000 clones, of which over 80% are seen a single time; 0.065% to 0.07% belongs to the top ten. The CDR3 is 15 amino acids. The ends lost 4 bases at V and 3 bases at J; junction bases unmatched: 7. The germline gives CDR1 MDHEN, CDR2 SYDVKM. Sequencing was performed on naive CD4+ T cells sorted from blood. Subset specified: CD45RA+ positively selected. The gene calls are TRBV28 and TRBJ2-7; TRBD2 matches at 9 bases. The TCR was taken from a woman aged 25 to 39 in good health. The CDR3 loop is CASSSGGSGSYEQYF. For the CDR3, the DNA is TGTGCCAGCAGTTCCGGTGGTAGCGGGAGCTACGAGCAGTACTTC.